Listed below are T cell receptor beta chains from one sample, sequenced in a study of shared clonotypes between healthy human individuals. The protocol was immunoSEQ multiplex PCR, while the TCRdb copy is restricted to in-frame clones and leaves out a portion. Of about 2.1 million clones listed, 85% to 95% were seen once; the top ten hold 1.5% to 2%. Sequencing was done on a sample of naive CD8+ T cells from PBMCs. These receptors all come from a man aged 18 to 29 in good health. Some clones in this sample may be carry-over from other donors' samples. Each CDR3 is given with its conserved first and last residue. Fields, in order: D gene, V gene, clone size, J gene, CDR3 protein, CDR3 DNA. D genes are given only for firm matches. Clone size, where shown, is once, few, many, or a class for clones that have expanded.

NA,TRBV28,NA,TRBJ2-6,CASSPDGLGGANVLTF,TGTGCCAGCAGTCCGGACGGTCTTGGGGGGGCCAACGTCCTGACTTTC
NA,TRBV7-9,NA,TRBJ1-4,CASSRGRDREKLFF,TGTGCCAGCAGTAGGGGCAGGGATAGAGAAAAACTGTTTTTT
NA,TRBV28,NA,TRBJ2-7,CASSFYRVREEQYF,TGTGCCAGCAGTTTCTACAGGGTCAGGGAGGAGCAGTACTTC
TRBD1,TRBV27,NA,TRBJ2-3,CASSLQDPGQGAGDTQYF,TGTGCCAGCAGTTTACAGGATCCGGGACAGGGGGCAGGAGATACGCAGTATTTT
NA,TRBV9,NA,TRBJ2-6,CASSLTGSGANVLTF,TGTGCCAGCAGCCTGACAGGTTCTGGGGCCAACGTCCTGACTTTC
NA,TRBV28,NA,TRBJ2-2,CASSLGRGNTGELFF,TGTGCCAGCAGTTTAGGCAGGGGGAACACCGGGGAGCTGTTTTTT
NA,TRBV7-8,NA,TRBJ2-5,CASSSTDSAETQYF,TGTGCCAGCAGCTCAACGGACTCGGCAGAGACCCAGTACTTC
NA,TRBV2,NA,TRBJ2-3,CASRGTFRADTQYF,TGTGCCAGCAGGGGGACCTTTAGGGCAGATACGCAGTATTTT
NA,TRBV9,NA,TRBJ2-2,CASSVAVGGGLRRATGELFF,TGTGCCAGCAGCGTAGCGGTGGGGGGCGGACTGAGGCGGGCAACCGGGGAGCTGTTTTTT
NA,TRBV15,NA,TRBJ1-5,CATSIGERQPQHF,TGTGCCACCAGCATAGGCGAACGTCAGCCCCAGCATTTT
NA,TRBV15,NA,TRBJ1-3,CATRPRTGNTIYF,TGTGCCACCCGACCCCGGACTGGAAACACCATATATTTT
NA,TRBV5-8,once,TRBJ2-5,CASSRAKETQYF,TGTGCCAGCAGCAGGGCTAAGGAGACCCAGTACTTC
NA,TRBV27,NA,TRBJ2-7,CASSFRGGYEQYF,TGTGCCAGCAGTTTTCGGGGAGGATACGAGCAGTACTTC
TRBD1,TRBV5-4,NA,TRBJ2-2,CASTRRDSITGELFF,TGTGCCAGCACCCGCCGGGACAGCATCACCGGGGAGCTGTTTTTT
NA,TRBV27,NA,TRBJ1-5,CASSLGGSNQPQHF,TGTGCCAGCAGTTTAGGCGGCAGCAATCAGCCCCAGCATTTT
NA,TRBV29-1,NA,TRBJ2-1,CSPHLGGYNEQFF,TGCAGCCCCCACCTGGGTGGCTACAATGAGCAGTTCTTC
TRBD2,TRBV30,NA,TRBJ2-7,CAWSEGLAGVYEQYF,TGTGCCTGGAGTGAAGGGTTAGCGGGAGTCTACGAGCAGTACTTC
TRBD2,TRBV7-8,NA,TRBJ2-1,CASSPWRASGSGNEQFF,TGTGCCAGCAGCCCCTGGCGGGCTAGCGGGAGTGGTAATGAGCAGTTCTTC
NA,TRBV5-1,NA,TRBJ2-2,CASSPAGAPNTGELFF,TGCGCCAGCAGCCCGGCGGGGGCTCCCAACACCGGGGAGCTGTTTTTT
NA,TRBV10-2,NA,TRBJ2-7,CASRPDRFSSYEQYF,TGCGCCAGCAGACCCGACAGGTTCAGCTCCTACGAGCAGTACTTC
NA,TRBV9,once,TRBJ2-2,CASSVAFTGFAGELFF,TGTGCCAGCAGCGTAGCCTTCACAGGGTTCGCCGGGGAGCTGTTTTTT
NA,TRBV6-1,NA,TRBJ1-3,CASSDWSGYGGNTIYF,TGTGCCAGCAGTGACTGGTCGGGGTACGGAGGAAACACCATATATTTT
TRBD1,TRBV4-3,NA,TRBJ2-7,CASSQETGAGSYEQYF,TGCGCCAGCAGCCAAGAAACAGGGGCGGGCTCCTACGAGCAGTACTTC
NA,TRBV7-9,NA,TRBJ2-4,CASAPGQNIQYF,TGTGCCAGCGCTCCGGGACAAAACATTCAGTACTTC
TRBD1,TRBV27,NA,TRBJ1-5,CASSDRGYSNQPQHF,TGTGCCAGCAGTGACAGGGGATATAGCAATCAGCCCCAGCATTTT
TRBD2,TRBV5-5,NA,TRBJ2-7,CASSLVGGRTTYEQYF,TGTGCCAGCAGCTTGGTTGGCGGGAGGACAACCTACGAGCAGTACTTC
NA,TRBV2,NA,TRBJ1-4,CASSEGGQRMEKLFF,TGTGCCAGCAGTGAAGGAGGTCAAAGGATGGAAAAACTGTTTTTT
NA,TRBV5-5,NA,TRBJ1-4,CASSLWEGDEKLFF,TGTGCCAGCAGCTTGTGGGAGGGGGATGAAAAACTGTTTTTT
NA,TRBV7-9,NA,TRBJ2-7,CASSLAGVLGEQYF,TGTGCCAGCAGCTTAGCGGGGGTTTTGGGGGAGCAGTACTTC
TRBD1,TRBV29-1,NA,TRBJ1-2,CSVEDRGYGYTF,TGCAGCGTTGAGGACAGGGGGTATGGCTACACCTTC
NA,TRBV28,NA,TRBJ1-2,CASSFRDTSNYGYTF,TGTGCCAGCAGCTTCAGGGACACAAGTAACTATGGCTACACCTTC
NA,TRBV6-6,NA,TRBJ1-2,CASSSTEGANYGYTF,TGTGCCAGCAGTTCCACAGAGGGGGCTAACTATGGCTACACCTTC